The 9 T cell receptor beta chains listed next were all sequenced from one sample in a study of blood T cell repertoires in COVID-19. Assay: immunoSEQ multiplex PCR; the TCRdb copy retains only in-frame clones and omits some. This sample has 250,000 to 350,000 clones, with around 86% found just once. The specimen was peripheral blood. All receptors come from a woman between 50 and 59 years old with acute or convalescent COVID-19.

CDR3 DNA: TGTGCCATCAGCCCCTTTGGAGGGGCCCAAGAGACCCAGTACTTC. Amino acid sequence: CAISPFGGAQETQYF. V gene TRBV10-3 combines with J gene TRBJ2-5; weak D call: TRBD2 (6 bases). The length of the CDR3 is 15 residues. Trimming removed 6 bases from V and 1 base from J, with 15 bases in between. Looked up from germline, CDR1 is ENHRY and CDR2 is SYGVKD.

The rearrangement joins TRBV2 to TRBJ2-2, with D maybe TRBD1 (5 bases). Germline V gives CDR1 SNHLY, CDR2 FYNNEI. CDR3 length equals 15 residues. V was pared by 3 bases and J by 2 bases, with 10 bases between. DNA for the CDR3: TGTGCCAGCAGTGATAGGGGCGTTAACACCGGGGAGCTGTTTTTT. Protein product: CASSDRGVNTGELFF.

The rearrangement uses TRBV7-2 and TRBJ1-4; possible D gene TRBD1, 5 bases. V was cut by 5 bases and J by 7 bases, with 11 bases left in between. This CDR3 has 13 amino acids. CDR1 SGHTA and CDR2 FQGNSA come from the germline V gene. This CDR3 is CASSLWGVEKLFF. The CDR3 bases are TGTGCCAGCAGCCTATGGGGGGTTGAAAAACTGTTTTTT.

This chain uses TRBV18 with TRBJ1-5, with TRBD1 identical over 9 bases. The CDR3 has 16 amino acids. Germline V gene lookup returns CDR1 KGHSH and CDR2 LQKENI. Losses at the gene ends were 0 bases for V and 0 bases for J; bases not matched to a gene: 0. CDR3 nucleotide sequence: TGTGCCAGCTCACCACCGGACAGGGGTAGCAATCAGCCCCAGCATTTT. Its translation: CASSPPDRGSNQPQHF.

The V and J genes are TRBV18 and TRBJ2-1; the match to TRBD2 covers 12 bases. This CDR3 region has 15 residues. V lost 3 bases, J lost 5 bases, and 2 bases stayed unmatched. Germline V CDR1 and CDR2: KGHSH, LQKENI. CDR3 nucleotide sequence: TGTGCCAGCTCACCTGGACTAGCGGGACACAATGAGCAGTTCTTC. Encoded protein: CASSPGLAGHNEQFF.

V is TRBV6-5 and J is TRBJ2-7; perhaps TRBD2 as D (5 bases). CDR3 length: 15 residues. With 2 bases removed from V and 0 bases from J, the gap between germline ends came to 11 bases. Germline V lookup: CDR1 MNHEY, CDR2 SVGAGI. CDR3 sequence reads: CASSYHGLASYEQYF. DNA for the CDR3: TGTGCCAGCAGTTACCACGGTCTAGCCTCCTACGAGCAGTACTTC.

The chain combines TRBV29-1 with TRBJ1-5, with D uncertain. The CDR3 sequence is 13 residues long. In germline, CDR1 is SQVTM, CDR2 ANQGSEA. Trimming shortened V by 5 bases and J by 5 bases, and 13 bases separated the two germline ends. CDR3 sequence (DNA): TGCAGCGTTAAAACGCACTCCGATCAGCCCCAGCATTTT. As protein: CSVKTHSDQPQHF.

The chain joins TRBV14 to TRBJ2-6; 12 nucleotides match TRBD1. Per the germline V gene, CDR1 is SGHDN and CDR2 is FVKESK. CDR3 length equals 19 residues. Losses at the gene ends were 1 base for V and 3 bases for J; bases not matched to a gene: 7. As DNA, the CDR3 is TGTGCCAGCAGCCAAGTCGGGACAGGGGGCCTCTTTGGGGCCAACGTCCTGACTTTC. Translating gives CASSQVGTGGLFGANVLTF.

The chain combines TRBV5-1 with TRBJ2-5; 8 positions match TRBD2. Germline-derived CDR1 and CDR2 are SGHRS and YFSETQ. The trim removed 0 bases at V and 2 bases at J, leaving 3 bases unmatched. This CDR3 is built from 15 residues. This CDR3 reads CASSLVAGLQETQYF. CDR3 nucleotides: TGCGCCAGCAGCTTGGTAGCGGGGTTACAAGAGACCCAGTACTTC.